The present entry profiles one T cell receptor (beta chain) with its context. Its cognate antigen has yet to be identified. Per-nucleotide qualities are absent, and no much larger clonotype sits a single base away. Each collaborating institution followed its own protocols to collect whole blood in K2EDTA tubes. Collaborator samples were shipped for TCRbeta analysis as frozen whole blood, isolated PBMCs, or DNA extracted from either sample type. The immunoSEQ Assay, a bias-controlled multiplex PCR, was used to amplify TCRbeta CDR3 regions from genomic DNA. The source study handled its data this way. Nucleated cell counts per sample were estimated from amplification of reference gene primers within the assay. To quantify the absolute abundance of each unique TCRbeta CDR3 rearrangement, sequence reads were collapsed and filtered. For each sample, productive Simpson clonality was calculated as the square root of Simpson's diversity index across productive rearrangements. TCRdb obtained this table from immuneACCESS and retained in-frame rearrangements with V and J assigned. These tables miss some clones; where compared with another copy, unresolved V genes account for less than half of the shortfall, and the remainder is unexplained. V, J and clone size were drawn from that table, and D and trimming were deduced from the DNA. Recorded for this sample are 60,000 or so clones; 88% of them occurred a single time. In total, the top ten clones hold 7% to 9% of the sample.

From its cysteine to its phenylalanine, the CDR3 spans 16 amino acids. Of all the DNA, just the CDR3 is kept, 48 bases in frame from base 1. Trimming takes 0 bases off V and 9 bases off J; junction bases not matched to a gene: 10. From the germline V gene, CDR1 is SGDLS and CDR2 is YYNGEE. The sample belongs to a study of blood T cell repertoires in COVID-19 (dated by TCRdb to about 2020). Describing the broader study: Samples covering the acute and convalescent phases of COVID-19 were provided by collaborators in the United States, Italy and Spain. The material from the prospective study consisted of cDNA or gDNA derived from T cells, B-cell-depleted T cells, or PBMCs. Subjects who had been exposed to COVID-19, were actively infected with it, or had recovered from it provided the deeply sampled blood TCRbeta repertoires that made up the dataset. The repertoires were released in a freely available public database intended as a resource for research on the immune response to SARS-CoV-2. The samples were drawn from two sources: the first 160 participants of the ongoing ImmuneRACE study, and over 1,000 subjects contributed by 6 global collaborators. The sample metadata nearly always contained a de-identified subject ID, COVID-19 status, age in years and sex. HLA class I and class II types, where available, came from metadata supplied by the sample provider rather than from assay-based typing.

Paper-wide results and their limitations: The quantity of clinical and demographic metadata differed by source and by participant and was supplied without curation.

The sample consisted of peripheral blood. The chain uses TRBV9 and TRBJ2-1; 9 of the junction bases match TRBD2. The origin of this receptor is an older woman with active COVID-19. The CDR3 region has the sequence CASSVGSSGRGSEQFF. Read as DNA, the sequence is TGTGCCAGCAGCGTAGGGAGTAGCGGGAGAGGAAGTGAGCAGTTCTTC.